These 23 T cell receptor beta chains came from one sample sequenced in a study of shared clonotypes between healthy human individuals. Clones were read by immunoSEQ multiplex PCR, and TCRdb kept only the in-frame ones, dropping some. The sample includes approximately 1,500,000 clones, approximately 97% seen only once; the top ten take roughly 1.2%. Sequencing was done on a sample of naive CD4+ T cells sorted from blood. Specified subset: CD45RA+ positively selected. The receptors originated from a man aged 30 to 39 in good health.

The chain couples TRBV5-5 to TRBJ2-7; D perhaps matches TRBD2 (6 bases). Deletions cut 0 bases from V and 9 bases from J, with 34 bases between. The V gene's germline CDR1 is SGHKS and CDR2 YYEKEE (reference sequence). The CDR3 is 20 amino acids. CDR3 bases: TGTGCCAGCAGCTTGGAGACTAGGGGATTCGCGGCGGTCGCTGAAGGAGGGCAGTACTTC. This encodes CASSLETRGFAAVAEGGQYF. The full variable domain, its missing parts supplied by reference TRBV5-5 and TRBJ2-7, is DAGVTQSPTHLIKTRGQQVTLRCSPISGHKSVSWYQQVLGQGPQFIFQYYEKEERGRGNFPDRFSARQFPNYSSELNVNALLLGDSALYLCASSLETRGFAAVAEGGQYFGPGTRLTVT.

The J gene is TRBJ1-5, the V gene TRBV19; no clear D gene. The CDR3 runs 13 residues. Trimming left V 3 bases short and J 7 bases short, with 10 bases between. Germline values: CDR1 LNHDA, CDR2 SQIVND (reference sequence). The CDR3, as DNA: TGTGCCAGTAGTATCCTCCACGGGCAGCCCCAGCATTTT. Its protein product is CASSILHGQPQHF.

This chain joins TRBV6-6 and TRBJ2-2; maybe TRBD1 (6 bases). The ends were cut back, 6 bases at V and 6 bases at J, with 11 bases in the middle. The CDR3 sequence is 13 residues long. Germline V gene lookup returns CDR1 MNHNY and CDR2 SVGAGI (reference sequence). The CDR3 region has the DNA TGTGCCAGCAGGTACAGGGTTGCCGGGGAGCTGTTTTTT. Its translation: CASRYRVAGELFF.

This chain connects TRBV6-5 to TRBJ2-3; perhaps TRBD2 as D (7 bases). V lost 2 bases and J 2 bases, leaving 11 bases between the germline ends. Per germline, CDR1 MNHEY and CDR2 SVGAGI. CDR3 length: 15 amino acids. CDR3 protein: CASSYQGRATDTQYF. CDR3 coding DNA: TGTGCCAGCAGTTACCAGGGGAGGGCCACAGATACGCAGTATTTT.

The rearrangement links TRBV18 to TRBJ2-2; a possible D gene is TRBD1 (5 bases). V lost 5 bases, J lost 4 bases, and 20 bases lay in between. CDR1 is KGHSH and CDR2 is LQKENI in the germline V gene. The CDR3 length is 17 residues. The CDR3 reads CASSYPSRGRGTGELFF. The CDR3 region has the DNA TGTGCCAGCTCATACCCTAGTCGAGGAAGGGGCACCGGGGAGCTGTTTTTT.

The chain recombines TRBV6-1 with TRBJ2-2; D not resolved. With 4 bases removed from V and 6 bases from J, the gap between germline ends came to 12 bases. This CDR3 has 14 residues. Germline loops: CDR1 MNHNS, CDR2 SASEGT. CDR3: CASSASTRPGELFF. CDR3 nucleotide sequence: TGTGCCAGCAGTGCCAGCACGCGGCCCGGGGAGCTGTTTTTT.

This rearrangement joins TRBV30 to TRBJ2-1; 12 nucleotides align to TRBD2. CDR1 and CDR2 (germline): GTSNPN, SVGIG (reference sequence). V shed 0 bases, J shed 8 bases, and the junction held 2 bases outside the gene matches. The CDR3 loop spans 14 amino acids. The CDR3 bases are TGTGCCTGGAGTGTTCTAGCGGGAGGGTATGAGCAGTTCTTC. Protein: CAWSVLAGGYEQFF.

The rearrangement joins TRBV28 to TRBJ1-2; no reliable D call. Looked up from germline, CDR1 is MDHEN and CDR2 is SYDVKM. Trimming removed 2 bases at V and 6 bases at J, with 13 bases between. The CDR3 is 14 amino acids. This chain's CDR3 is CASSLKVLRDGYTF. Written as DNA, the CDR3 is TGTGCCAGCAGTTTAAAGGTGTTAAGGGATGGCTACACCTTC.

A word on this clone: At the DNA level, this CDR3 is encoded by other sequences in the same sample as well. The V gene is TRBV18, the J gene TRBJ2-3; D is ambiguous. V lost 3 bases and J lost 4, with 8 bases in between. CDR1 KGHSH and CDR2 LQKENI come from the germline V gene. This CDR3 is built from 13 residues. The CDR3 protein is CASSPLVSDTQYF. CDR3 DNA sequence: TGTGCCAGCTCACCCTTAGTCTCAGATACGCAGTATTTT.

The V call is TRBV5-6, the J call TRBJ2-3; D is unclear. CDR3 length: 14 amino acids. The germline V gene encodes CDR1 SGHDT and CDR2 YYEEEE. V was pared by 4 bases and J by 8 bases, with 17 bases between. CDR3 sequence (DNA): TGTGCCAGCAGCCCTGACCCGATAGGCGGTACGCAGTATTTT. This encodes CASSPDPIGGTQYF.

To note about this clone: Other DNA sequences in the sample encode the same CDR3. CDR3 nucleotide sequence: TGTGCCAGCAGCTTTACAGGGTCCTACGAGCAGTACTTC. Protein product: CASSFTGSYEQYF. This rearrangement joins TRBV5-4 to TRBJ2-7; TRBD1 might be the D (6 bases). The CDR3 runs to 13 residues. With 2 bases removed from V and 1 base from J, the gap between germline ends came to 7 bases. The V gene's germline CDR1 is SGHNT and CDR2 YYREEE (reference sequence).

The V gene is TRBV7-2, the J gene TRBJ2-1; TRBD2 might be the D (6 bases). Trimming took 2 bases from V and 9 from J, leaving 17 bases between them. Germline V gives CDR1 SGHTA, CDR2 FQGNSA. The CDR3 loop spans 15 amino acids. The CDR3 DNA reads TGTGCCAGCAGCTTAAACGTGGGGAATAGCGGTGAGCAGTTCTTC. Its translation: CASSLNVGNSGEQFF.

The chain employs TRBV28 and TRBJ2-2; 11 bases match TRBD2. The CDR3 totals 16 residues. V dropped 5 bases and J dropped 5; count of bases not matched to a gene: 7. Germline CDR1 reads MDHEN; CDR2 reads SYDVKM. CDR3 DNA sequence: TGTGCCAGCAGTGGGCCTAGCGGGAGGTTTACCGGGGAGCTGTTTTTT. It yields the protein CASSGPSGRFTGELFF.

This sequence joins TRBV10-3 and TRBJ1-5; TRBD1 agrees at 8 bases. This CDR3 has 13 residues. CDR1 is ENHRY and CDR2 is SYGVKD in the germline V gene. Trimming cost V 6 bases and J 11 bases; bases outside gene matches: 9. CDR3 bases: TGTGCCATCAGCGAGGACAGGGTGGCATCCCAGCATTTT. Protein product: CAISEDRVASQHF.

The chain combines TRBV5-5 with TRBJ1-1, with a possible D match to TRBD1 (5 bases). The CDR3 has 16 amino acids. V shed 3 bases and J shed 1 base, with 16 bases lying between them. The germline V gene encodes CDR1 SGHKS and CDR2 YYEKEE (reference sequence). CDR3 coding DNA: TGTGCCAGCAGCTCTTTCCAATACGGGGGGAACACTGAAGCTTTCTTT. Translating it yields CASSSFQYGGNTEAFF.

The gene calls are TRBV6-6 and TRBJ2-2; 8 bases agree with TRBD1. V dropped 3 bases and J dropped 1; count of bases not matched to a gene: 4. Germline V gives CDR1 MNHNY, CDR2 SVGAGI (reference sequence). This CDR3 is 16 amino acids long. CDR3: CASSYYGQGNTGELFF. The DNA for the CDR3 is TGTGCCAGCAGTTATTACGGACAGGGGAACACCGGGGAGCTGTTTTTT.

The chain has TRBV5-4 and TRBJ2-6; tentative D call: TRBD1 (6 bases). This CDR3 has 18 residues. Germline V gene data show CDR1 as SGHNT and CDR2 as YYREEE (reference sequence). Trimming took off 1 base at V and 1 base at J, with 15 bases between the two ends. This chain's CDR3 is CASSLMARGVSGANVLTF. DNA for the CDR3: TGTGCCAGCAGCTTGATGGCCAGGGGAGTTTCTGGGGCCAACGTCCTGACTTTC.

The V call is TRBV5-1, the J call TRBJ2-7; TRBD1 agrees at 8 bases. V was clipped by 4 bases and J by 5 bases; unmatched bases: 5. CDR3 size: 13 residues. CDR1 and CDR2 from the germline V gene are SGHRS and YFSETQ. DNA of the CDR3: TGCGCCAGCAGCCCGGACAGGGTAAACGAGCAGTACTTC. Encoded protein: CASSPDRVNEQYF.

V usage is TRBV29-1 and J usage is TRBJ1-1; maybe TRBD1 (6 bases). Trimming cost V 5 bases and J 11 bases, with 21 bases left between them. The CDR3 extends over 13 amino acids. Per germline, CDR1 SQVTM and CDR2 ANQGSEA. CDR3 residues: CSVTPGAAGEAFF. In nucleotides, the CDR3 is TGCAGCGTTACCCCCGGCGCGGCAGGGGAGGCTTTCTTT.

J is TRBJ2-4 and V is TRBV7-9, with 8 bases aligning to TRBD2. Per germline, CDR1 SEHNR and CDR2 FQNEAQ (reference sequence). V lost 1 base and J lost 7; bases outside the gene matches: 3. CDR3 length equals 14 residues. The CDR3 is CASSLEVAGNIQYF. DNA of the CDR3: TGTGCCAGCAGCTTAGAAGTAGCGGGGAACATTCAGTACTTC.

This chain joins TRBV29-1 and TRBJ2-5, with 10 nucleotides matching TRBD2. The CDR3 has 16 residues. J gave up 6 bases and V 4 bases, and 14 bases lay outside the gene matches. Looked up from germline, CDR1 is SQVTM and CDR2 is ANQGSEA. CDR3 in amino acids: CSVASLLAGVTKTQYF. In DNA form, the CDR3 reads TGCAGCGTTGCGTCCCTCCTAGCGGGAGTAACAAAGACCCAGTACTTC.

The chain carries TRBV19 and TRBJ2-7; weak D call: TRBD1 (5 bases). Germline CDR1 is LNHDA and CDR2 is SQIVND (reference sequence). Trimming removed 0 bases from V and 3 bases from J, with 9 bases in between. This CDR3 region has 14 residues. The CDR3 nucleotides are TGTGCCAGTAGTATAGACAGGACAAACTACGAGCAGTACTTC. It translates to CASSIDRTNYEQYF. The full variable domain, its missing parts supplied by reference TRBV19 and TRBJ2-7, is DGGITQSPKYLFRKEGQNVTLSCEQNLNHDAMYWYRQDPGQGLRLIYYSQIVNDFQKGDIAEGYSVSREKKESFPLTVTSAQKNPTAFYLCASSIDRTNYEQYFGPGTRLTVT.

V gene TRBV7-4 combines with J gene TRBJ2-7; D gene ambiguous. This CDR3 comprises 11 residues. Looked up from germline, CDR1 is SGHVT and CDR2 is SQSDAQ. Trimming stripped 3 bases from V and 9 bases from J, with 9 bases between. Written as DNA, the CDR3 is TGTGCCAGCAGCTTCGACGGAGCGCAGTACTTC. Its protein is CASSFDGAQYF.